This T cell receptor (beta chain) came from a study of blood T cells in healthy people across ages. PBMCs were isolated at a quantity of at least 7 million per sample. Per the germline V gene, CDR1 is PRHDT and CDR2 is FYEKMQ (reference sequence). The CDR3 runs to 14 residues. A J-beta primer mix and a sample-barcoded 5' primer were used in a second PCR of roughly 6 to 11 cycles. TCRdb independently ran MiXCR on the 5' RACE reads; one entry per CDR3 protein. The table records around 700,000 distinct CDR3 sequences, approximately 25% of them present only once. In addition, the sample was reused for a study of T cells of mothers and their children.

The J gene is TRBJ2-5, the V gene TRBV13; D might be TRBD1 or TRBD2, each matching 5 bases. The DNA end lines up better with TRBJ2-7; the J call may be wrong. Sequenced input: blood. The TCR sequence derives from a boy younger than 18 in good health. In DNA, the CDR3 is TGTGCCAGCAGCACACGGGACCGCCCCCACGAGCAGTACTTC. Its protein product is CASSTRDRPHEQYF.